These 22 T cell receptor beta chains were sequenced from one sample in a study of hypomethylating agent response in myelodysplastic syndrome. Using immunoSEQ multiplex PCR, the repertoire was profiled, and TCRdb retains in-frame clones only, with some absent. The sample includes 6,000 to 7,000 clones, roughly 80% of them seen just once. Sequences were derived from bone marrow, sampled before or after starting hypomethylating agent treatment for myelodysplastic syndrome (not recorded which). These receptors came from a human donor with myelodysplastic syndrome.

This clone has a single count. The rearrangement links TRBV19 to TRBJ1-1; no firm D call. The length of the CDR3 is 14 residues. Germline CDR1 is LNHDA and CDR2 is SQIVND (reference sequence). Trimming took off 3 bases at V and 8 bases at J, with 16 bases between the two ends. DNA for the CDR3: TGTGCCAGTAGTATTTTGGGTCGGGGTGGCGAAGCTTTCTTT. Its protein is CASSILGRGGEAFF. The full variable domain, its missing parts supplied by reference TRBV19 and TRBJ1-1, is DGGITQSPKYLFRKEGQNVTLSCEQNLNHDAMYWYRQDPGQGLRLIYYSQIVNDFQKGDIAEGYSVSREKKESFPLTVTSAQKNPTAFYLCASSILGRGGEAFFGQGTRLTVV.

V is TRBV11-2 and J is TRBJ2-1; either TRBD1 or TRBD2 may supply D (5 bases each). CDR3 length equals 17 residues. The germline CDR1 and CDR2 sequences are SGHAT and FQNNGV. The V gene lost 1 base and the J gene lost 3 bases, with 16 bases spanning the gap. Here the CDR3 reads CASSLGWSRGGYNEQFF. The CDR3 region has the DNA TGTGCCAGCAGCTTAGGGTGGTCCCGTGGGGGCTACAATGAGCAGTTCTTC.

The gene calls are TRBV2 and TRBJ2-5; 12 bases are shared with TRBD2. V was clipped by 6 bases and J by 6 bases; unmatched bases: 11. Germline V gene lookup returns CDR1 SNHLY and CDR2 FYNNEI. The CDR3 consists of 16 residues. CDR3 loop: CASRPTSGGLSKTQYF. CDR3 DNA: TGTGCCAGCAGGCCGACTAGCGGGGGCCTCAGTAAGACCCAGTACTTC.

This rearrangement joins TRBV2 to TRBJ2-1; 11 bases fit TRBD1. V lost 6 bases, J lost 6 bases, and 7 bases stayed unmatched. CDR3 length equals 15 residues. CDR1 is SNHLY, CDR2 FYNNEI, per germline. CDR3 coding DNA: TGTGCCAGCAGACCCGGGACAGGGGGGCCCAATGAGCAGTTCTTC. This sequence encodes CASRPGTGGPNEQFF.

The chain links TRBV6-5 to TRBJ1-2; 9 bases agree with TRBD1. Looked up from germline, CDR1 is MNHEY and CDR2 is SVGAGI. This CDR3 spans 14 amino acids. With 7 bases clipped from V and 6 bases from J, the junction kept 9 bases outside the gene matches. Written as DNA, the CDR3 is TGTGCCAGCAAATTCAAACAGGGGGCGGATGGCTACACCTTC. The encoded protein is CASKFKQGADGYTF.

The chain is built from TRBV11-3 and TRBJ2-5; TRBD1 agrees at 7 bases. This CDR3 spans 13 amino acids. CDR1 and CDR2 from the germline V gene are SGHNT and YENEEA. With 8 bases clipped from V and 2 bases from J, the junction kept 5 bases outside the gene matches. The CDR3 DNA sequence: TGTGCCAGCGGGCGACAGGGTCAAGAGACCCAGTACTTC. Its translation is CASGRQGQETQYF.

The chain employs TRBV6-6 and TRBJ2-2, with D unresolved. CDR1 MNHNY and CDR2 SVGAGI come from the germline V gene (reference sequence). V was cut by 0 bases and J by 6 bases, with 14 bases left in between. The CDR3 is 16 amino acids. The DNA for the CDR3 is TGTGCCAGCAGTTACTCGAAGGGTACACGGGCCGGGGAGCTGTTTTTT. Translating gives CASSYSKGTRAGELFF.

The chain joins TRBV29-1 to TRBJ2-7; 8 bases fit TRBD1. Losses at the gene ends were 4 bases for V and 6 bases for J; bases not matched to a gene: 11. The germline V gene has CDR1 SQVTM and CDR2 ANQGSEA. This CDR3 region has 14 residues. The CDR3 DNA is TGCAGCGTTGGGGTGACAGGGGAATTGACCGAGCAGTACTTC. This encodes CSVGVTGELTEQYF.

This clone was observed a few times. The chain employs TRBV11-2 and TRBJ2-5; D is possibly TRBD1 or TRBD2 (5 bases each). The CDR3 extends over 15 amino acids. V lost 3 bases and J 4 bases, leaving 15 bases between the germline ends. CDR1 SGHAT and CDR2 FQNNGV come from the germline V gene. The CDR3 loop reads CASSFWGNERETQYF. The DNA of the CDR3 is TGTGCCAGCAGCTTTTGGGGGAATGAGCGAGAGACCCAGTACTTC. The complete variable domain, with remaining parts taken from reference TRBV11-2 and TRBJ2-5, reads EAGVAQSPRYKIIEKRQSVAFWCNPISGHATLYWYQQILGQGPKLLIQFQNNGVVDDSQLPKDRFSAERLKGVDSTLKIQPAKLEDSAVYLCASSFWGNERETQYFGPGTRLLVL.

This clone showed up just once. CDR3 region: CASQAGPYTDTQYF. Here the CDR3 DNA reads TGTGCCAGCCAGGCAGGGCCCTACACAGATACGCAGTATTTT. The chain links TRBV6-1 to TRBJ2-3, with D perhaps TRBD1 (5 bases). V lost 8 bases, J lost 2 bases, and 14 bases lay in between. The CDR3 is made up of 14 amino acids. The germline CDR1 and CDR2 sequences are MNHNS and SASEGT.

This chain connects TRBV28 to TRBJ2-7, with unresolved D. V was shortened by 2 bases and J by 0 bases, with 17 bases between the two germline ends. The V gene's germline CDR1 is MDHEN and CDR2 SYDVKM. The CDR3 covers 17 residues. CDR3 region: CASSLPIEIGSSYEQYF. In nucleotides, the CDR3 is TGTGCCAGCAGTTTACCGATAGAGATAGGAAGCTCCTACGAGCAGTACTTC.

The chain recombines TRBV4-1 with TRBJ1-2; D perhaps matches TRBD1 (6 bases). There are 17 residues in the CDR3. Trimming pared 0 bases from V and 4 bases from J, leaving 18 bases between. Germline V gene data show CDR1 as MGHRA and CDR2 as YSYEKL. The CDR3 DNA is TGCGCCAGCAGCCAAGATCTTAACAGGGATGGGGTCTATGGCTACACCTTC. It codes for CASSQDLNRDGVYGYTF.

CDR3 protein: CASSQFNPGTDGGTDTQYF. CDR3 coding DNA: TGCGCCAGCAGTCAATTTAATCCCGGGACAGATGGTGGCACAGATACGCAGTATTTT. The rearrangement links TRBV23-1 to TRBJ2-3; 7 nucleotides agree with TRBD1. TRBV23-1 qualifies as an ORF whose function is uncertain. The CDR3 length is 19 residues. V lost 1 base, J lost 1 base, and 14 bases stayed unmatched.

The genes are TRBV7-6 and TRBJ2-3, with D tentatively TRBD2 (6 bases). V was shortened by 2 bases and J by 2 bases, with 14 bases between the two germline ends. CDR1 SGHVS and CDR2 FNYEAQ come from the germline V gene. The CDR3 consists of 16 residues. The chain's CDR3 is CASSLSNSGFTDTQYF. In DNA form, the CDR3 reads TGTGCCAGCAGCTTAAGCAATAGCGGTTTCACAGATACGCAGTATTTT.

As DNA, the CDR3 is TGCGCCAGCAGCTTATACCAGGGGGGAGACTACGAGCAGTACTTC. Translating gives CASSLYQGGDYEQYF. The rearrangement joins TRBV5-1 to TRBJ2-7; TRBD1 might be the D (7 bases). The CDR3 has 15 amino acids. Trimming took off 2 bases at V and 3 bases at J, with 15 bases between the two ends. Germline CDR1 is SGHRS and CDR2 is YFSETQ.

This sequence joins TRBV18 and TRBJ2-1, with TRBD1 identical over 12 bases. Trimming took 4 bases from V and 9 from J; bases not matched to a gene: 10. There are 16 residues in the CDR3. Per the germline V gene, CDR1 is KGHSH and CDR2 is LQKENI. The chain's CDR3 is CASSLYGTGGWAEQFF. In nucleotides, the CDR3 is TGTGCCAGCTCACTATACGGGACAGGGGGCTGGGCTGAGCAGTTCTTC.

The genes are TRBV5-1 and TRBJ2-5, with D perhaps given as TRBD1 or TRBD2 (6 bases each). CDR1 SGHRS and CDR2 YFSETQ come from the germline V gene. V lost 4 bases and J lost 0, with 10 bases in between. CDR3 length equals 14 residues. The DNA for the CDR3 is TGCGCCAGCAGCAAGGGGGGCAACCAAGAGACCCAGTACTTC. It specifies CASSKGGNQETQYF.

A remark on this clone: One end of the junction fails to match germline, which may point to a read error. The gene calls are TRBV11-2 and TRBJ2-3; D possibly matches TRBD1 or TRBD2 (5 bases each). Germline-derived CDR1 and CDR2 are SGHAT and FQNNGV. This CDR3 contains 15 residues. In nucleotides, the CDR3 is TGTGCCAGCAGCCTAGATCGGGGCAGCACAGATACGCAGTATTTT. This codes for CASSLDRGSTDTQYF.

This clone was picked up one time. The chain combines TRBV7-2 with TRBJ2-5, with 9 bases fitting TRBD2. CDR1 and CDR2 from the germline V gene are SGHTA and FQGNSA. CDR3 size: 16 residues. With V trimmed by 5 bases and J by 5 bases, 12 bases remained unmatched. The CDR3 DNA follows: TGTGCCAGCAGCCTGCCCCTTGGCGGGGGGGACGAGACCCAGTACTTC. It yields the protein CASSLPLGGGDETQYF.

J is TRBJ1-5 and V is TRBV5-6, with no clear D. Germline assignment: CDR1 SGHDT and CDR2 YYEEEE. CDR3 length equals 13 residues. Trimming removed 0 bases at V and 5 bases at J, with 6 bases between. The CDR3 DNA reads as TGTGCCAGCAGCTTGGGGCCCGATCAGCCCCAGCATTTT. Amino acid sequence: CASSLGPDQPQHF.

V gene TRBV11-3 combines with J gene TRBJ2-5, with TRBD1 matching 7 bases. The J call could be wrong; TRBJ2-7 is a better fit for the DNA end. Germline-derived CDR1 and CDR2 are SGHNT and YENEEA. This CDR3 comprises 20 residues. CDR3 in DNA: TGTGCCAGCAGCCCAACAGACAGGGCCTCTCCATTTAACAGGGACTACGAGCAGTACTTC. Its protein product is CASSPTDRASPFNRDYEQYF.

This rearrangement joins TRBV29-1 to TRBJ2-3; 8 nucleotides match TRBD1. V was clipped by 0 bases and J by 2 bases; unmatched bases: 4. The germline CDR1 and CDR2 sequences are SQVTM and ANQGSEA. The length of the CDR3 is 15 residues. In DNA form, the CDR3 reads TGCAGCGTTGAAGACAGGGGGCTCTACACAGATACGCAGTATTTT. The encoded protein is CSVEDRGLYTDTQYF.